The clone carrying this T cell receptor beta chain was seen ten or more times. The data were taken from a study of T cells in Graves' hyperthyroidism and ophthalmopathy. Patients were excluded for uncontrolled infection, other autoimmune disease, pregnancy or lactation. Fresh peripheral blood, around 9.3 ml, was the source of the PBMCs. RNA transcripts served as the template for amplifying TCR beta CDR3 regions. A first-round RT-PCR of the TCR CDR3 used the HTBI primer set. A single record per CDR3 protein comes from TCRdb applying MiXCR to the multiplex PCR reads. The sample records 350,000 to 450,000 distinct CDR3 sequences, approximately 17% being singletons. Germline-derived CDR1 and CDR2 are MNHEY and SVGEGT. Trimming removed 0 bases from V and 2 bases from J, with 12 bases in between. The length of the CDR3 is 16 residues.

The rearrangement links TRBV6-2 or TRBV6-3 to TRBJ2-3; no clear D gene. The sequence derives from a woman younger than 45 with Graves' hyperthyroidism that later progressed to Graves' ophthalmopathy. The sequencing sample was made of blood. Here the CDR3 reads CASSYSYSSTTDTQYF. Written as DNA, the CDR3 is TGTGCCAGCAGTTACTCGTACAGCTCTACCACAGATACGCAGTATTTT.